This paragraph covers one T cell receptor (beta chain) sequence. The antigen remains undetermined. This specimen belongs to a study of T cell responses to AZD1222 COVID-19 vaccine. TCRdb's copy holds only in-frame clones and misses some; the assay was immunoSEQ multiplex PCR. The sample has some 150,000 clones; around nine tenths are singletons. The CDR3 is 14 residues long. The germline V gene has CDR1 LNHDA and CDR2 SQIVND (reference sequence). Trimming shortened V by 4 bases and J by 4 bases, and 13 bases separated the two germline ends. Study findings and constraints: Repertoires were collected only later (after the peak T cell response had occurred). Just six AZD1222 recipients tested seropositive at baseline. Spike-specific TCR breadth rose after two AZD1222 doses, and depth rose as well. Donors were mostly white British, more females; clonal diversity possibly underestimated.

Sequencing used peripheral blood, obtained on day 0 of AZD1222 vaccination. The rearrangement joins TRBV19 to TRBJ1-1; D is perhaps TRBD1 (5 bases). This clonotype was sampled from an adult in good health. CDR3 nucleotide sequence: TGTGCCAGTAGTACAGGGAAGGCTTTCACTGAAGCTTTCTTT. Its protein product is CASSTGKAFTEAFF.